This T cell receptor (beta chain) was sequenced during a study of post-analysis software for immune sequencing data. Study observations and caveats: The study found TRBV5-6, TRBV5-1 and TRBV20-1 among roughly 5 TRBV segments more frequent in patients than controls.

CDR3 length: 13 amino acids. The V gene's germline CDR1 is DFQATT and CDR2 SNEGSKA (reference sequence). As to this clonotype: Its antigen is as yet unknown.

Built from TCR beta cDNA, the libraries had unique molecular identifiers in them. TCRdb independently ran MiXCR on the PCR reads; one entry per CDR3 protein. The repertoire includes about 820,000 distinct CDR3 sequences, around 50% of them detected once, and approximately 4.2% sits in the top ten. The V and J genes are TRBV20-1 and TRBJ2-4; D is ambiguous. The DNA end lines up better with TRBJ2-7; the J call may be wrong. This sequence was found in a girl between 10 and 17 years old with multiple sclerosis. Material: blood. Written as DNA, the CDR3 is TGCAGTGCTAGTGAACCGCTCGCCTACGAGCAGTACTTC. Protein: CSASEPLAYEQYF.